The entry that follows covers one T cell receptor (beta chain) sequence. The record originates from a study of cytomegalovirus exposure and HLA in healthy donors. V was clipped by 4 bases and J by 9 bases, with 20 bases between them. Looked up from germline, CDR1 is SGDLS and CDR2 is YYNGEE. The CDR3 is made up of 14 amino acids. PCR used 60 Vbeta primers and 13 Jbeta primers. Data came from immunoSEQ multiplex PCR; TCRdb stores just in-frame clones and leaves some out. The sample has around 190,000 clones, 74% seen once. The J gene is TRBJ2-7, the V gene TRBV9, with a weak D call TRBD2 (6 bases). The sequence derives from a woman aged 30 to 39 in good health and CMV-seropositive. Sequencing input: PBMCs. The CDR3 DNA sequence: TGTGCCAGCAGCACTAGCCCAGGGACTGGTGGGCAGTACTTC. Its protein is CASSTSPGTGGQYF.